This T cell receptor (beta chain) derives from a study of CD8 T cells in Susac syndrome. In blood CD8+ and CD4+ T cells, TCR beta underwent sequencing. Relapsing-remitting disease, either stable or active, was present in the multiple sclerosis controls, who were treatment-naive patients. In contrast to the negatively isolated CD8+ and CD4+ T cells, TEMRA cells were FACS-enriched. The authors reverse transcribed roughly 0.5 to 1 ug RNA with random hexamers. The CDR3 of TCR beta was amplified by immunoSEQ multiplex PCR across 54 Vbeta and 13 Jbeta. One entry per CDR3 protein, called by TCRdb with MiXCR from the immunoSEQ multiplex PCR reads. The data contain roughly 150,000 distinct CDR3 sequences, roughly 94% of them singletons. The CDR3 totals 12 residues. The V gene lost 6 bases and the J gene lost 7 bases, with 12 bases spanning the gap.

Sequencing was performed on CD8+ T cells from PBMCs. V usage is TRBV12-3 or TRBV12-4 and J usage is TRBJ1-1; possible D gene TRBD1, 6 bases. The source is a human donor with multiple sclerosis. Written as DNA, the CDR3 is TGTGCCAGCAGGGTCGCCAGGGGTGAAGCTTTCTTT. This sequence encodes CASRVARGEAFF.